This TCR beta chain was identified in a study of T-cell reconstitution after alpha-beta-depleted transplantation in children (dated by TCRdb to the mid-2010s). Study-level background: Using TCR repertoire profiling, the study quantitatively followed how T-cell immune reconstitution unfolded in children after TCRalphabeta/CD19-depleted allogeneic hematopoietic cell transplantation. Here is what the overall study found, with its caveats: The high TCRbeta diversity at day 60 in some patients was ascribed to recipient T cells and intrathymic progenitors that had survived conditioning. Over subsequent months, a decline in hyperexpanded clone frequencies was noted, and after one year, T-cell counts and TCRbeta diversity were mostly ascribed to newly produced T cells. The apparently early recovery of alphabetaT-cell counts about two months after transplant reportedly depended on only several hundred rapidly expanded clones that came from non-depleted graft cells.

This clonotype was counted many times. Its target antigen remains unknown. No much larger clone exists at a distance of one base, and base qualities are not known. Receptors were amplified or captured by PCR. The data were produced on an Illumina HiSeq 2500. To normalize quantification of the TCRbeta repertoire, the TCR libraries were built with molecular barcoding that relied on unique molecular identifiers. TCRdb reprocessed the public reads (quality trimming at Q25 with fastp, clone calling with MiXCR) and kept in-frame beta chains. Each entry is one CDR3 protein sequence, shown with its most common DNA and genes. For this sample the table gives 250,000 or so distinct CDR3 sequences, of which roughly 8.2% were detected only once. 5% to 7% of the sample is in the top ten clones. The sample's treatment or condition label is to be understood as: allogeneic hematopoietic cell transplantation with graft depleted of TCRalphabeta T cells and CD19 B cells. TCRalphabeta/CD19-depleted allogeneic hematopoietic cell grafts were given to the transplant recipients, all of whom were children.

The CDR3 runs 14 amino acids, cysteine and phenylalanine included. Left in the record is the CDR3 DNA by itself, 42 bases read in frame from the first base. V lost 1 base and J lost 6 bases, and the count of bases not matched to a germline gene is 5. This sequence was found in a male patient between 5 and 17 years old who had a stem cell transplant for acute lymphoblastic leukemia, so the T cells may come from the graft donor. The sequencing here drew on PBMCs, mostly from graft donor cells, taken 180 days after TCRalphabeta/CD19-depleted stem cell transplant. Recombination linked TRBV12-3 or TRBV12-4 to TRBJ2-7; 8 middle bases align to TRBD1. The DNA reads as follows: TGTGCCAGCAGTTTAGATAGGGACAGGTCCGAGCAGTACTTC. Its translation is CASSLDRDRSEQYF.